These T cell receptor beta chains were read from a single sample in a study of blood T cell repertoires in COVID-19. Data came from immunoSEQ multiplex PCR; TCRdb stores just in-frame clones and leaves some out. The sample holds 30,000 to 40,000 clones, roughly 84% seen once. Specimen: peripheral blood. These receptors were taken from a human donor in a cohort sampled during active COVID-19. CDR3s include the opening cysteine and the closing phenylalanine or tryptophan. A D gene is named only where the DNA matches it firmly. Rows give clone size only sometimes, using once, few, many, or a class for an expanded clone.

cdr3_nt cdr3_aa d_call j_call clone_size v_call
TGTGCCAGCAGCTTGACTAGCGGGGACCGGGAGACCCAGTACTTC CASSLTSGDRETQYF TRBD2 TRBJ2-5 - TRBV7-3
TGTGCCAGTCCCGACAAGATTACAGGGGGAGAAAAACTGTTTTTT CASPDKITGGEKLFF TRBD1 TRBJ1-4 - TRBV19
TGTGCCAGCAGCTTATCGTACGGCGGGGGCCTGGGGACCCAGTACTTC CASSLSYGGGLGTQYF - TRBJ2-5 - TRBV11-3
TGCGCCAGCAGCCAGCGCTACAACCGGGACAACTACAATGAGCAGTTCTTC CASSQRYNRDNYNEQFF - TRBJ2-1 - TRBV4-1
TGTGCCAGCTCACCCTCGGGCGGGCCATACTCTGGGGCCAACGTCCTGACTTTC CASSPSGGPYSGANVLTF - TRBJ2-6 - TRBV18
TGTGCCAGCACCAGTCTAGCCTCCGAGCAGTTCTTC CASTSLASEQFF - TRBJ2-1 - TRBV2
TGTGCCGCGGGTCGAGGCTACGAGCAGTACTTC CAAGRGYEQYF - TRBJ2-7 medium-sized TRBV19
TGTGCCAGCAGCCCCCGGGGACAGGGCGGGGAGACCCAGTACTTC CASSPRGQGGETQYF TRBD1 TRBJ2-5 - TRBV4-2
TGTGCCAGCAGTCCTTTAGAGGGTAATTCACCCCTCCACTTT CASSPLEGNSPLHF - TRBJ1-6 - TRBV6-6
TGCGCCAGCAGCCTTCAGGGGAACGAAGATACGCAGTATTTT CASSLQGNEDTQYF - TRBJ2-3 - TRBV5-1
TGTGCCAGCAGTTACACTAGCCAAACCCAAGAGACCCAGTACTTC CASSYTSQTQETQYF - TRBJ2-5 - TRBV6-5
TGTGCCAGCAGCCTGACAGCGAGGGGCTACACCTTC CASSLTARGYTF - TRBJ1-2 - TRBV16
TGCGCCAGCAGCCAAGGACAGGCTAGGAACACTGAAGCTTTCTTT CASSQGQARNTEAFF - TRBJ1-1 - TRBV4-1
TGCGCCAGCAGCTCTACCCCCAGTGGAGCCTACGAGCAGTACTTC CASSSTPSGAYEQYF - TRBJ2-7 few TRBV5-1
TGCGCCAGCAGCTTGGATAGCGGGGGACCCACAGATACGCAGTATTTT CASSLDSGGPTDTQYF TRBD2 TRBJ2-3 - TRBV5-1
TGCGCCAGCAGCCCAACCTACAGGGGGGAGGATACGCAGTATTTT CASSPTYRGEDTQYF TRBD1 TRBJ2-3 - TRBV5-1
TGTGCCAGCAGGCGGACAGATGGGAATTCACCCCTCCACTTT CASRRTDGNSPLHF - TRBJ1-6 - TRBV6-4
TGCGCCACCAACACCCCTAACAGGGCATCTGGCTACACCTTC CATNTPNRASGYTF - TRBJ1-2 few TRBV10-1
TGCGCCAGCAGCCTTAATAGCGGGGGGGCCGGGGATACGCAGTATTTT CASSLNSGGAGDTQYF TRBD2 TRBJ2-3 - TRBV5-1
TGTGCCAGCATAGCGGGGGGGAGCGGCGGGGAGCTGTTTTTT CASIAGGSGGELFF TRBD2 TRBJ2-2 few TRBV27
TGTGCCAGCAGCCAGGGTTGGAGGTCGAACTATGGCTACACCTTC CASSQGWRSNYGYTF - TRBJ1-2 few TRBV14
TGTGCCAGCAGCTTTAGCGGGGGCTCTGGGACCCAGTACTTC CASSFSGGSGTQYF TRBD2 TRBJ2-5 - TRBV11-2
TGTGCCAGCAGCCAAGTGTCGGCAGGAAACGTCTACGAGCAGTACTTC CASSQVSAGNVYEQYF - TRBJ2-7 - TRBV4-2
TGTGCCAGCAGCTCCTTCACAGATACGCAGTATTTT CASSSFTDTQYF - TRBJ2-3 - TRBV7-6
TGCGCCAGCAGTGAGCTTAGCGGGGAGGTCGTGGATGAGCAGTTCTTC CASSELSGEVVDEQFF TRBD2 TRBJ2-1 - TRBV10-1
TGTGCCAGCAGCCAAGGGGCAGGGTTTACGGATACGCAGTATTTT CASSQGAGFTDTQYF - TRBJ2-3 - TRBV3-1/TRBV3-2
TGTGCCAGCAGCCCGGGACTAGCGGGGGGCTTCAGCACAGATACGCAGTATTTT CASSPGLAGGFSTDTQYF TRBD2 TRBJ2-3 - TRBV4-2
TGTGCCAGCAGCTCCAGGGGGACAACCTACAATGAGCAGTTCTTC CASSSRGTTYNEQFF TRBD1 TRBJ2-1 - TRBV9
TGCGCCAGCAGCTCACAGGGGTCTGGAAACACCATATATTTT CASSSQGSGNTIYF TRBD1 TRBJ1-3 - TRBV5-1
TGTGCCAGCAGCGTTGGGACTAGCGCGAACACCGGGGAGCTGTTTTTT CASSVGTSANTGELFF TRBD2 TRBJ2-2 - TRBV9
TGCGCCAGCAGCAACGTTCCGGGACAGGGAAACACCATATATTTT CASSNVPGQGNTIYF TRBD1 TRBJ1-3 - TRBV5-1
TGCGCCAGCAGCTTGGGGCTAGCGGGGGGGCAGGCGGATACGCAGTATTTT CASSLGLAGGQADTQYF TRBD2 TRBJ2-3 - TRBV5-1
TGTGCCAGCAGCCCACTCAGCGGGGGAGGCACAGATACGCAGTATTTT CASSPLSGGGTDTQYF TRBD2 TRBJ2-3 - TRBV7-3
TGCAGTGCTCCCCGTACAGATACGCAGTATTTT CSAPRTDTQYF - TRBJ2-3 - TRBV20-1
TGTGCCAGCAGTGAAGCCAGGACAGGGGCGTCCTCCTACGAGCAGTACTTC CASSEARTGASSYEQYF TRBD1 TRBJ2-7 once TRBV6-1
TGCGCCAGCAGCTTGGAGCAGGGTCCAACTAATGAAAAACTGTTTTTT CASSLEQGPTNEKLFF - TRBJ1-4 once TRBV5-1
TGCGCCAGCAGCCCGACGACAGGGAGGCAAACTGAAGCTTTCTTT CASSPTTGRQTEAFF TRBD1 TRBJ1-1 - TRBV5-1
TGTGCCAGCAGTGACCTTCTAATGGGACAGGGAGGATACGAGCAGTACTTC CASSDLLMGQGGYEQYF - TRBJ2-7 - TRBV21-1
TGTGCCAGTACCACTAGCGGGGGAGGGTTAGATACGCAGTATTTT CASTTSGGGLDTQYF TRBD2 TRBJ2-3 - TRBV19
TGTGCCAGCACCCGGCGTGGGGGGTCCAATCAGCCCCAGCATTTT CASTRRGGSNQPQHF - TRBJ1-5 - TRBV27
TGCAGCGTCCCACAGGTGGCTGACGGATGGGGCGAGCAGTACTTC CSVPQVADGWGEQYF - TRBJ2-7 few TRBV29-1
TGTGCCAGCGGGGGGGAGGGTCATGGCTACACCTTC CASGGEGHGYTF - TRBJ1-2 few TRBV2